The entry below gives a single T cell receptor (beta chain) sequence along with its context. This clone is classified as large (0.1 to 1%). Its specific antigen is unknown. No much larger clone is present one base from it, and per-base qualities are unavailable. TCR beta CDR3 regions were sequenced from DNA using the immunoSEQ Assay. The authors' analysis ran thus. T cell density was computed as TCR beta template counts normalized to usable DNA estimated by amplifying housekeeping genes. Using the preseqR package, richness was estimated by extrapolating to 120,000 templates for tissue samples and 400,000 templates for PBMC samples. Clonality was defined as one minus Pielou's evenness. To identify tissue-enriched TCRs, differential abundance testing was run on productive amino-acid clonotypes with a minimum total count of 5 and an alpha of 0.1. The Jaccard Index and the Morisita Overlap Index were used to measure how much the repertoires overlapped between compartments. TCR beta CDR3s were clustered by GLIPH together with public tetramer-defined viral CDR3s, and at least three viral sequences plus V-gene enrichment were required for viral motifs. TCRdb retrieved this table from immuneACCESS and kept in-frame rearrangements only. Not all clones are present; in checked studies, unresolved V genes account for under half, and no reason is known for the remainder. V and J calls and clone size are copied from that table; D and trimming were computed from the DNA. The sample contains thousands of clones, about 29% of them found a single time. The ten largest clones represent approximately 9.1% of the sample.

The sample originates from a study of T cells in localized non-small cell lung cancer (dated by TCRdb to the early 2020s). A note on the overall study: The study examined T cell repertoires in 200 to 250 patients with early-stage NSCLC and compared tumors with uninvolved tumor-adjacent lungs. Of the NSCLC patients, roughly 130 were male and around 99 were female, and the mean age was approximately 66 years. The cohort was made up of hundreds of treatment-naive NSCLC patients whose localized lung tumors had been resected.

The germline V gene specifies SGDLS as CDR1 and YYNGEE as CDR2. Deletion took 5 bases off V and 0 bases off J, with a span of 12 bases between the germline ends. The CDR3 runs 15 amino acids, cysteine and phenylalanine included. The sequence is cut down to CDR3 DNA, 45 bases in frame from base 1. The study at large found these results: Of the top 100 tumor clones, a median of roughly 56 were detected in paired uninvolved adjacent lung; roughly 26 were also among that lung's top 100. Because the study design was exploratory, TCR variables were selected using unadjusted p-values without false-discovery rate correction. Higher T cell density in blood was associated with longer overall survival, whereas higher clonality in adjacent lung was associated with shorter survival. Multi-region tumor sequencing was not performed, so intratumor heterogeneity could not be excluded. Uninvolved tumor-adjacent lung showed the highest T cell clonality, higher than tumor, which suggests more focused antigenic responses in the uninvolved tumor-adjacent lung.

At diagnosis, peripheral blood, uninvolved tumor-adjacent lung and tumor were collected and stored as a combination of fresh-frozen and FFPE material. The chain couples TRBV9 to TRBJ1-3, with TRBD1 as a weak D call on 6 bases. Material: lung tumor tissue, obtained before any cancer treatment. The sequence was collected from a male donor at least 60 years old with stage I lung adenocarcinoma. The sequence in DNA is TGTGCCAGCAGTTTTACAGGGAGCTCTGGAAACACCATATATTTT. Translated, this gives CASSFTGSSGNTIYF.